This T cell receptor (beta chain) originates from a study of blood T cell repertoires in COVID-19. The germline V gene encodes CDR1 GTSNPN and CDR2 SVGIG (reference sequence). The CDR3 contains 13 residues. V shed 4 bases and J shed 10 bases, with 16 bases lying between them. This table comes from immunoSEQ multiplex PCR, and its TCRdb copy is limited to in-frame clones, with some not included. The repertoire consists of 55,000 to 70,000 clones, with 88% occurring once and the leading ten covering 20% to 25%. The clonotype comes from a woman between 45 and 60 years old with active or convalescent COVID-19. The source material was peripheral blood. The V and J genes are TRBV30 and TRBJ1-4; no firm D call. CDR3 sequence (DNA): TGTGCCTGGACCTCAATGACAAGGCGAAAACTGTTTTTT. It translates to CAWTSMTRRKLFF.